The subject of this entry is one T cell receptor beta chain. Its antigen remains unknown. The primer mix had 60 Vbeta and 13 Jbeta primers. Only in-frame clones appear in the TCRdb table, and some are missing; sequencing was by immunoSEQ multiplex PCR. The sample's table shows about 58,000 clones. This record comes from a study of cytomegalovirus exposure and HLA in healthy donors. Overall study findings and caveats: The study dropped some indistinguishable V segments, TRBV6-2 and TRBV6-3 among them.

Trimming took off 3 bases at V and 3 bases at J, with 15 bases between the two ends. In germline, CDR1 is GTSNPN, CDR2 SVGIG (reference sequence). The CDR3 is made up of 14 amino acids. The sample was PBMCs. V is TRBV30 and J is TRBJ2-7; D not resolved. The TCR was taken from a woman aged 18 to 35 in good health and CMV-seronegative. In nucleotides, the CDR3 is TGTGCCTGGAGCGTTACGGGTCCAAACTACGAGCAGTACTTC. Its translation: CAWSVTGPNYEQYF. Drawing the rest from reference TRBV30 and TRBJ2-7, the complete variable domain is SQTIHQWPATLVQPVGSPLSLECTVEGTSNPNLYWYRQAAGRGLQLLFYSVGIGQISSEVPQNLSASRPQDRQFILSSKKLLLSDSGFYLCAWSVTGPNYEQYFGPGTRLTVT.